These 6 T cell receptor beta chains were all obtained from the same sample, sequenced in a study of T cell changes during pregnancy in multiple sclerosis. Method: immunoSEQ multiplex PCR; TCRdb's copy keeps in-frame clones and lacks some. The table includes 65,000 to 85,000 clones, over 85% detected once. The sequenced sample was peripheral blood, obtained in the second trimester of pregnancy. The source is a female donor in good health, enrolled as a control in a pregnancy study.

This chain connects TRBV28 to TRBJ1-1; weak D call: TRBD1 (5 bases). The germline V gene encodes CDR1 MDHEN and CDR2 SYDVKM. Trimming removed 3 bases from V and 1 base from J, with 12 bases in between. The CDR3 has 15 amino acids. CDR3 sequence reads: CASSLARAANTEAFF. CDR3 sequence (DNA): TGTGCCAGCAGTTTGGCCAGGGCGGCGAACACTGAAGCTTTCTTT.

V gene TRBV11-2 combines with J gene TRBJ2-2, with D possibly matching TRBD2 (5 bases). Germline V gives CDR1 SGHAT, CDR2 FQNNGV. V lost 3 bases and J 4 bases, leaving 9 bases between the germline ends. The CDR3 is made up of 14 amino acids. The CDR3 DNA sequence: TGTGCCAGCAGCTTCGTACGGGGCACCGGGGAGCTGTTTTTT. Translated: CASSFVRGTGELFF.

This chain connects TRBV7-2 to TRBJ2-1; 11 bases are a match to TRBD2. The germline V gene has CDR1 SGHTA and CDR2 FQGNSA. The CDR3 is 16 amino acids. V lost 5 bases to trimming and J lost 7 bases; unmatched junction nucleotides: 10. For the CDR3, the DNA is TGTGCCAGCAGCCACGGACTAGCGGGTTCCTTGAATGAGCAGTTCTTC. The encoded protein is CASSHGLAGSLNEQFF. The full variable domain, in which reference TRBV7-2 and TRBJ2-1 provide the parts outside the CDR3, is GAGVSQSPSNKVTEKGKDVELRCDPISGHTALYWYRQSLGQGLEFLIYFQGNSAPDKSGLPSDRFSAERTGGSVSTLTIQRTQQEDSAVYLCASSHGLAGSLNEQFFGPGTRLTVL.

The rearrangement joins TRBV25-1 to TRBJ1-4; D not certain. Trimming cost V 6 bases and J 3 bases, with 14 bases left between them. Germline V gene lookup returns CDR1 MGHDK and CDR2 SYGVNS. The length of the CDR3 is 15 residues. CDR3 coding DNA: TGTGCCAGCAGCGAGACCCATCGGGCTAATGAAAAACTGTTTTTT. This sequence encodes CASSETHRANEKLFF.

The CDR3 DNA reads as TGTGCTAGTGGTTTGGTACTCGGCTCCACTACCTACGAGCAGTACTTC. It translates to CASGLVLGSTTYEQYF. The rearrangement joins TRBV12-5 to TRBJ2-7; the D is unclear. The germline gives CDR1 LGHNT, CDR2 FRNRAP. The CDR3 totals 16 residues. V was trimmed by 0 bases and J by 2 bases, leaving 14 bases between them. The whole variable domain, remainder taken from reference TRBV12-5 and TRBJ2-7, is DARVTQTPRHKVTEMGQEVTMRCQPILGHNTVFWYRQTMMQGLELLAYFRNRAPLDDSGMPKDRFSAEMPDATLATLKIQPSEPRDSAVYFCASGLVLGSTTYEQYFGPGTRLTVT.

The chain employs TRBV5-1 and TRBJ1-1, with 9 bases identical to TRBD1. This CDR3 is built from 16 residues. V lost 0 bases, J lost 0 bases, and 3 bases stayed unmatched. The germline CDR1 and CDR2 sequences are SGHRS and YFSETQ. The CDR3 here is CASSLAQGAMNTEAFF. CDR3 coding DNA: TGCGCCAGCAGCTTGGCACAGGGGGCGATGAACACTGAAGCTTTCTTT.